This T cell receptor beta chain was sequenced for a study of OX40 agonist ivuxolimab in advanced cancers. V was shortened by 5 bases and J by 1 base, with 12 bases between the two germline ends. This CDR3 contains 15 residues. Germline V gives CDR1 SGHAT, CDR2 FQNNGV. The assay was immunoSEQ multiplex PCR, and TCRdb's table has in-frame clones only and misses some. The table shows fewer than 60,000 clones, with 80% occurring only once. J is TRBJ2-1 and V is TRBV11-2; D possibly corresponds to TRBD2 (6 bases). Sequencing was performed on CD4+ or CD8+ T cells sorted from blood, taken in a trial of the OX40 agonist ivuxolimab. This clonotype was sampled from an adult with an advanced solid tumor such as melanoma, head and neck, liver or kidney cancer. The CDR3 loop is CASSTGRGSYNEQFF. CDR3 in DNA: TGTGCCAGCAGCACTGGGCGGGGTTCCTACAATGAGCAGTTCTTC. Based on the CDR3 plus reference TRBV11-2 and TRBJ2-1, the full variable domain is EAGVAQSPRYKIIEKRQSVAFWCNPISGHATLYWYQQILGQGPKLLIQFQNNGVVDDSQLPKDRFSAERLKGVDSTLKIQPAKLEDSAVYLCASSTGRGSYNEQFFGPGTRLTVL.